The entry below gives a single T cell receptor (beta chain) sequence along with its context. Its antigen remains unknown. This CDR3 spans 12 amino acids. Germline CDR1 SGHKS, CDR2 YYEKEE (reference sequence). V was pared by 1 base and J by 3 bases, with 4 bases between. The data derive from a study of neoadjuvant anti-PD-1 for oral cavity cancer. The study's findings and limits: Post-nivolumab, blood T cell clonality was significantly elevated in non-responders. Treg/Th17 ratio rose with pretreatment blood and fell with post-treatment tumor TCRbeta clonality.

The assay was immunoSEQ multiplex PCR, and TCRdb's table has in-frame clones only and misses some. The data show approximately 35,000 clones, just under 90% seen once. The chain uses TRBV5-5 and TRBJ2-5; D gene uncertain. Here the sequenced sample was PBMCs, taken before nivolumab (anti-PD-1) treatment. This clonotype was sampled from a person aged 35-79 years with oral cavity squamous cell carcinoma. The CDR3 protein is CASSLSEETQYF. Written as DNA, the CDR3 is TGTGCCAGCAGCTTGTCCGAAGAGACCCAGTACTTC.